A selection of T cell receptor beta chains follows, all from one sample in a study of shared clonotypes between healthy human individuals. Profiled with immunoSEQ multiplex PCR; TCRdb holds only in-frame clones, not every one. The data contain about 2.3 million clones, 92% of them singletons. Sample: naive CD4+ T cells from PBMCs. The receptors were sampled from a man aged 18 to 30 in good health. Some clones in this sample may be carry-over from other donors' samples. Each CDR3 is given with its conserved first and last residue. The order of the fields is D gene, clone size, CDR3 length, V gene, J gene, CDR3 DNA, CDR3 protein. The D gene is left open where the match is weak. A clone size is listed for some rows: how often the clone was seen (once, few, many), or a class if it is expanded.

D: TRBD1; size: NA; length: 19; V: TRBV7-8; J: TRBJ2-7; DNA: TGTGCCAGCAGCTTAAACAGGGGGCGGTCTTCAGGAGGGTCCTACGAGCAGTACTTC; CDR3: CASSLNRGRSSGGSYEQYF
D: NA; size: NA; length: 16; V: TRBV30; J: TRBJ2-5; DNA: TGTGCCTGGAGTGTTGAGTCGCGGGGAGCAAAAGAGACCCAGTACTTC; CDR3: CAWSVESRGAKETQYF
D: NA; size: NA; length: 19; V: TRBV21-1; J: TRBJ2-1; DNA: TGTGCCAGCAGCACAACAGCCCCCCTCAGGGGGTCTATCTACAATGAGCAGTTCTTC; CDR3: CASSTTAPLRGSIYNEQFF
D: NA; size: NA; length: 15; V: TRBV5-4; J: TRBJ2-7; DNA: TGTGCCAGCAGCTCGCCCCACGGGGACCCCTACGAGCAGTACTTC; CDR3: CASSSPHGDPYEQYF
D: TRBD2; size: NA; length: 15; V: TRBV7-2; J: TRBJ2-7; DNA: TGTGCCAGCACCCTTGAGGGAGGGTTTTGGTACGAGCAGTACTTC; CDR3: CASTLEGGFWYEQYF
D: NA; size: once; length: 15; V: TRBV6-1; J: TRBJ1-4; DNA: TGTGCCAGCAGTGGTGGACAGTCAACTAATGAAAAACTGTTTTTT; CDR3: CASSGGQSTNEKLFF
D: NA; size: NA; length: 15; V: TRBV10-2; J: TRBJ2-2; DNA: TGCGCCAGCAGTGGAGGCTACGCGAACACCGGGGAGCTGTTTTTT; CDR3: CASSGGYANTGELFF
D: TRBD1; size: NA; length: 14; V: TRBV6-4; J: TRBJ1-1; DNA: TGTGCCAGCAGCCCCGGGACAGGGTATCCTGAAGCTTTCTTT; CDR3: CASSPGTGYPEAFF
D: TRBD2; size: NA; length: 15; V: TRBV5-8; J: TRBJ2-3; DNA: TGTGCCAGCAGCGATAGCGGGGCTAGCACAGATACGCAGTATTTT; CDR3: CASSDSGASTDTQYF
D: NA; size: once; length: 16; V: TRBV10-3; J: TRBJ2-6; DNA: TGTGCCATCAGCAGTACCGTAGGGTCTAGGGCCAACGTCCTGACTTTC; CDR3: CAISSTVGSRANVLTF
D: NA; size: once; length: 15; V: TRBV25-1; J: TRBJ2-6; DNA: TGTGCCAGCAGTGTTGGGGGCTCTGGGGCCAACGTCCTGACTTTC; CDR3: CASSVGGSGANVLTF
D: NA; size: NA; length: 15; V: TRBV7-2; J: TRBJ2-2; DNA: TGTGCCAGCAGCTTAGGGTTCGGAAACACCGGGGAGCTGTTTTTT; CDR3: CASSLGFGNTGELFF
D: NA; size: NA; length: 12; V: TRBV23-1; J: TRBJ2-3; DNA: TGCGCCAGCAGTCAATCGTTAGGGGGACAGTATTTT; CDR3: CASSQSLGGQYF
D: NA; size: NA; length: 12; V: TRBV14; J: TRBJ2-1; DNA: TGTGCCAGCAGCCCCGGGGCCAATGAGCAGTTCTTC; CDR3: CASSPGANEQFF
D: NA; size: NA; length: 15; V: TRBV5-1; J: TRBJ2-5; DNA: TGCGCCAGCAGCTACGGGGGGCGAGAGAAAGAGACCCAGTACTTC; CDR3: CASSYGGREKETQYF
D: TRBD2; size: NA; length: 16; V: TRBV5-4; J: TRBJ2-3; DNA: TGTGCCAGCAGTAACCCCGGGACTACAAGCACAGATACGCAGTATTTT; CDR3: CASSNPGTTSTDTQYF
D: TRBD2; size: NA; length: 15; V: TRBV19; J: TRBJ2-3; DNA: TGTGCCAGTAATCCTCTAGCGGGAATCGCAGATACGCAGTATTTT; CDR3: CASNPLAGIADTQYF
D: TRBD2; size: few; length: 18; V: TRBV5-1; J: TRBJ2-5; DNA: TGCGCCAGCAGCTTGGAGCTAGCGGGAGGACTCGGTGGGGAGACCCAGTACTTC; CDR3: CASSLELAGGLGGETQYF
D: NA; size: few; length: 17; V: TRBV7-2; J: TRBJ2-2; DNA: TGTGCCAGCACTCTCGAGGGTTGGATTCAGAACACCGGGGAGCTGTTTTTT; CDR3: CASTLEGWIQNTGELFF
D: NA; size: NA; length: 14; V: TRBV5-4; J: TRBJ2-1; DNA: TGTGCCAGCAGCTTAACTCGTACCTACAATGAGCAGTTCTTC; CDR3: CASSLTRTYNEQFF
D: NA; size: few; length: 15; V: TRBV30; J: TRBJ1-5; DNA: TGTGCCTGGAGTGTAGGGCAGGGAGACGGTCAGCCCCAGCATTTT; CDR3: CAWSVGQGDGQPQHF
D: NA; size: once; length: 15; V: TRBV28; J: TRBJ2-7; DNA: TGTGCCAGCAGTTTCCCCGGGGTAGCCTCCTACGAGCAGTACTTC; CDR3: CASSFPGVASYEQYF
D: NA; size: NA; length: 14; V: TRBV7-2; J: TRBJ2-2; DNA: TGTGCCAGCAGGCGCGAGGCCTACACCGGGGAGCTGTTTTTT; CDR3: CASRREAYTGELFF
D: TRBD1; size: few; length: 14; V: TRBV6-4; J: TRBJ2-3; DNA: TGTGCCAGCAGTGAGGGACAGGGGGCAGATACGCAGTATTTT; CDR3: CASSEGQGADTQYF
D: NA; size: once; length: 15; V: TRBV9; J: TRBJ2-1; DNA: TGTGCCAGCAGCGTAGAGGGAAACAGCGCCAATGAGCAGTTCTTC; CDR3: CASSVEGNSANEQFF
D: NA; size: NA; length: 15; V: TRBV5-1; J: TRBJ1-2; DNA: TGCGCCAGCAGCCCGAAGATCGGGGCACCCTATGGCTACACCTTC; CDR3: CASSPKIGAPYGYTF
D: NA; size: NA; length: 13; V: TRBV15; J: TRBJ2-3; DNA: TGTGCCACCAGCAGAGGCCGCACAGATACGCAGTATTTT; CDR3: CATSRGRTDTQYF
D: TRBD2; size: NA; length: 16; V: TRBV11-2; J: TRBJ2-7; DNA: TGTGCCAGCAGGCACTCTGGACTAGCGGGAGGCTACGAGCAGTACTTC; CDR3: CASRHSGLAGGYEQYF
D: TRBD1; size: NA; length: 17; V: TRBV29-1; J: TRBJ2-6; DNA: TGCAGCGTGAAGGACAGGGAGAGTAGTGCTGGGGCCAACGTCCTGACTTTC; CDR3: CSVKDRESSAGANVLTF
D: TRBD1; size: NA; length: 15; V: TRBV5-4; J: TRBJ2-5; DNA: TGTGCCAGCAGCCGAGCCGGGACAGCAAAAGAGACCCAGTACTTC; CDR3: CASSRAGTAKETQYF
D: NA; size: once; length: 17; V: TRBV4-1; J: TRBJ1-6; DNA: TGCGCCAGCAGCCATCCATGGGGATACGTCGAGGGTTCACCCCTCCACTTT; CDR3: CASSHPWGYVEGSPLHF
D: NA; size: NA; length: 14; V: TRBV28; J: TRBJ2-5; DNA: TGTGCCAGCAGTTTAAGCACAGCCCAAGAGACCCAGTACTTC; CDR3: CASSLSTAQETQYF
D: NA; size: NA; length: 15; V: TRBV5-1; J: TRBJ2-7; DNA: TGCGCCAGCAGCCGGGACACTGGACTTACCTACGAGCAGTACTTC; CDR3: CASSRDTGLTYEQYF
D: NA; size: NA; length: 17; V: TRBV5-4; J: TRBJ1-2; DNA: TGTGCCAGCAGCTTTAGAGCAGCGACGCGAGCTAACTATGGCTACACCTTC; CDR3: CASSFRAATRANYGYTF
D: NA; size: NA; length: 15; V: TRBV9; J: TRBJ1-3; DNA: TGTGCCAGCAGCGTTACAGCTTTCTCTGGAAACACCATATATTTT; CDR3: CASSVTAFSGNTIYF
D: TRBD1; size: NA; length: 16; V: TRBV28; J: TRBJ2-7; DNA: TGTGCCAGCACCTTCGGCCGGGACAGGGGTCCCCACGAGCAGTACTTC; CDR3: CASTFGRDRGPHEQYF
D: NA; size: few; length: 11; V: TRBV7-3; J: TRBJ2-7; DNA: TGTGCCAGCAGCTCAGGTGGCGAGCAGTACTTC; CDR3: CASSSGGEQYF
D: TRBD2; size: NA; length: 16; V: TRBV28; J: TRBJ2-1; DNA: TGTGCCAGCAGTTTAGGATCTAGCGGGAGTGTCGATGAGCAGTTCTTC; CDR3: CASSLGSSGSVDEQFF
D: TRBD1; size: NA; length: 14; V: TRBV2; J: TRBJ1-2; DNA: TGTGCCAGCCTCAGGGGGACTGGGGCAGGGGGCTACACCTTC; CDR3: CASLRGTGAGGYTF
D: TRBD2; size: NA; length: 12; V: TRBV28; J: TRBJ2-7; DNA: TGTGCCAGCGGGAGGGAAACCTACGAGCAGTACTTC; CDR3: CASGRETYEQYF
D: TRBD2; size: NA; length: 17; V: TRBV7-2; J: TRBJ2-2; DNA: TGTGCCAGCAGCTCCATTCGACTAGCGGGACTCACCGGGGAGCTGTTTTTT; CDR3: CASSSIRLAGLTGELFF
D: NA; size: NA; length: 13; V: TRBV29-1; J: TRBJ2-7; DNA: TGCAGCGTTGGGAGCAGGGGAGGCCGCGAGCAGTACTTC; CDR3: CSVGSRGGREQYF
D: NA; size: NA; length: 14; V: TRBV28; J: TRBJ2-1; DNA: TGTGCCAGCAGTTTGGGCCTAGATGGCAATGAGCAGTTCTTC; CDR3: CASSLGLDGNEQFF
D: TRBD2; size: NA; length: 18; V: TRBV5-6; J: TRBJ2-2; DNA: TGTGCCAGCAGCCAAACTAGCGGGAGGGCCTTGAACACCGGGGAGCTGTTTTTT; CDR3: CASSQTSGRALNTGELFF
D: NA; size: NA; length: 15; V: TRBV2; J: TRBJ1-3; DNA: TGTGCCAGCAGTGAATGGGGGGGCTCTGGAAACACCATATATTTT; CDR3: CASSEWGGSGNTIYF
D: TRBD2; size: NA; length: 15; V: TRBV7-7; J: TRBJ2-1; DNA: TGTGCCAGCAGCCCATCGGGGGGCTCCTACAATGAGCAGTTCTTC; CDR3: CASSPSGGSYNEQFF
D: NA; size: few; length: 14; V: TRBV5-5; J: TRBJ1-2; DNA: TGTGCCAGCAGCTTGGCACCCTCGTCTCACGGCTACACCTTC; CDR3: CASSLAPSSHGYTF
D: NA; size: NA; length: 15; V: TRBV4-2; J: TRBJ2-7; DNA: TGTGCCAGCAGCCAAGTTTCCTCGGACTCCTACGAGCAGTACTTC; CDR3: CASSQVSSDSYEQYF
D: TRBD2; size: NA; length: 15; V: TRBV28; J: TRBJ2-4; DNA: TGTGCCAGCAGTTCAGCGGGGGACTATGAAAACATTCAGTACTTC; CDR3: CASSSAGDYENIQYF
D: NA; size: NA; length: 15; V: TRBV4-1; J: TRBJ1-3; DNA: TGCGCCAGCAGCCGGGCCGGGACGGCAGGAAACACCATATATTTT; CDR3: CASSRAGTAGNTIYF
D: TRBD2; size: NA; length: 14; V: TRBV28; J: TRBJ2-1; DNA: TGTGCCAGTGGGACTAGCGGATCCTACAATGAGCAGTTCTTC; CDR3: CASGTSGSYNEQFF
D: NA; size: NA; length: 16; V: TRBV5-1; J: TRBJ1-3; DNA: TGCGCCAGCAGCTTGGCCCAGCCACGCTCTGGAAACACCATATATTTT; CDR3: CASSLAQPRSGNTIYF
D: NA; size: NA; length: 14; V: TRBV7-2; J: TRBJ1-5; DNA: TGTGCCAGCACCTTGGGCCGTCCTGGTCAGCCCCAGCATTTT; CDR3: CASTLGRPGQPQHF
D: NA; size: NA; length: 14; V: TRBV29-1; J: TRBJ1-4; DNA: TGCAGCGTTACCCGGACACCAACTAATGAAAAACTGTTTTTT; CDR3: CSVTRTPTNEKLFF